This TCR beta chain was obtained from a study of T-cell memory formation after mild COVID-19. TCRdb passed the 5' RACE reads through MiXCR, listing each CDR3 protein once. In the table there are hundreds of thousands of distinct CDR3 sequences, roughly 25% of which are singletons. Germline loops: CDR1 ENHRY, CDR2 SYGVKD. The ends were cut back, 3 bases at V and 5 bases at J, with 10 bases in the middle. The CDR3 is made up of 13 amino acids. This chain links TRBV10-3 with TRBJ1-2; weak D call: TRBD1 (5 bases). The sequenced material came from PBMCs or a T cell subset sorted from them (not recorded which). This receptor was taken from an adult woman who had mild COVID-19 (a few samples of this study predate the infection). Cell type and time point are not known. The CDR3 reads CAISDGGTYGYTF. In DNA, the CDR3 is TGTGCCATCAGTGACGGGGGGACGTATGGCTACACCTTC.